This T cell receptor beta chain stems from a study of blood T cell repertoires in COVID-19. Individuals aged roughly 18 to 95 years were recruited from fewer than 30 US areas. Using immunoSEQ multiplex PCR, the repertoire was profiled, and TCRdb retains in-frame clones only, with some absent. The data hold roughly 130,000 clones, with 86% observed a single time. V dropped 6 bases and J dropped 0 bases, with 12 bases sitting between them. CDR1 and CDR2 from the germline V gene are LNHDA and SQIVND (reference sequence). This CDR3 region has 14 residues. The receptor was isolated from a woman aged 45-60 years who had recovered from COVID-19. Sequencing was carried out using PBMCs or T cells enriched from blood (not recorded which). This chain links TRBV19 with TRBJ2-7; the D gene is possibly TRBD1 (5 bases). This CDR3 is CASSHDSFSYEQYF. DNA for the CDR3: TGTGCCAGTAGCCACGACAGTTTCTCCTACGAGCAGTACTTC.